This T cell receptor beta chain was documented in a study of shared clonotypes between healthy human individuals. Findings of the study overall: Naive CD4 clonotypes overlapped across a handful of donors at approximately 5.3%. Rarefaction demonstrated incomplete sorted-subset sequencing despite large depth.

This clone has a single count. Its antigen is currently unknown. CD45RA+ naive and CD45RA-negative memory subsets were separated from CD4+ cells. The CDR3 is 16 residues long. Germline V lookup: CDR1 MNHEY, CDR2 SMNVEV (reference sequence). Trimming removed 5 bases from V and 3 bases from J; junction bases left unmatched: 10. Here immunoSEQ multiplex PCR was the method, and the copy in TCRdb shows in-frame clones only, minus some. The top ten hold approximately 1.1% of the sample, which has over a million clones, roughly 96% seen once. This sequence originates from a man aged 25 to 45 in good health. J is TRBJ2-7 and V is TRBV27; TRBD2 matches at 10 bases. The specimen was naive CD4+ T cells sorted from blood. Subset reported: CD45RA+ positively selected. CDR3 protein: CASSPPSSGSLYEQYF. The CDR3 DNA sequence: TGTGCCAGCAGTCCCCCCTCTAGCGGGAGTCTCTACGAGCAGTACTTC.